What follows describes a single TCR beta chain. This specimen belongs to a study of blood T cell repertoires in COVID-19. Study summary: Researchers got acute and convalescent COVID-19 samples from the United States, Italy and Spain. T cells, B-cell-depleted T cells, or PBMCs provided the cDNA or gDNA that served as material.

Repertoires were generated with immunoSEQ multiplex PCR, while TCRdb's copy carries only in-frame clones and drops some. The table has fewer than 300,000 clones, over 75% seen once. Germline CDR1 is MNHEY and CDR2 is SVGEGT. This CDR3 contains 17 residues. V lost 2 bases and J lost 7; bases outside the gene matches: 14. The sequence came from a woman aged 25 to 39 with acute or convalescent COVID-19. Sequencing was performed on peripheral blood. V usage is TRBV6-2 or TRBV6-3 and J usage is TRBJ2-1; 7 nucleotides line up with TRBD1. This CDR3 is CASSYPKTGIVQNEQFF. The CDR3 coding sequence is TGTGCCAGCAGTTACCCAAAGACAGGGATAGTACAAAATGAGCAGTTCTTC.